This T cell receptor beta chain was sequenced in a study of blood T cell repertoires in COVID-19. Study at large: Sample material is recorded as cDNA or gDNA derived from T cells, B-cell-depleted T cells, or PBMCs.

In the source study's methods: Cell counts per sample came from amplifying reference gene primers. Profiled with immunoSEQ multiplex PCR; TCRdb holds only in-frame clones, not every one. V, J and clone size reflect that table, while D and trimming were determined from the DNA. The profile shows under 250,000 clones, 84% of them singletons. The germline V gene has CDR1 SGDLS and CDR2 YYNGEE. Trimming shortened V by 3 bases and J by 0 bases, and 10 bases separated the two germline ends. The CDR3 has 16 amino acids. Sequences were obtained from peripheral blood. The sequence derives from a woman between 50 and 59 years old with active or convalescent COVID-19. The chain recombines TRBV9 with TRBJ1-6; D possibly corresponds to TRBD1 (5 bases). As DNA, the CDR3 is TGTGCCAGCAGCGGCGGGGCGTTCTCCTATAATTCACCCCTCCACTTT. Amino acid sequence: CASSGGAFSYNSPLHF.